This TCR beta chain was sequenced during a study of control samples from healthy donors and cancer patients. CDR3 length: 13 amino acids. The germline V gene encodes CDR1 LGHDT and CDR2 YNNKEL (reference sequence). Between the trimmed V and J ends, which lost 0 bases and 7 bases, there was a span of 9 bases. Profiled with immunoSEQ multiplex PCR; TCRdb holds only in-frame clones, not every one. The sample gives roughly 120,000 clones, 70% to 90% of which show up once; 3.2% is in the top ten. The specimen sequenced was blood. The sequence was obtained from a man in his fifties in good health. The chain carries TRBV3-1 (or the pseudogene TRBV3-2) and TRBJ1-2, with a possible D match to TRBD1 (6 bases). Here the CDR3 reads CASSQEGGSGYTF. CDR3 nucleotide sequence: TGTGCCAGCAGCCAAGAAGGGGGGTCTGGCTACACCTTC.